Listed here is a single TCR beta chain. This sample was taken from a study of blood T cell repertoires in COVID-19. Overall study: There were acute and convalescent COVID-19 samples, and they came from the United States, Italy and Spain.

In the authors' methods: Amplifying reference gene primers gave estimates of nucleated cell counts. The table came from immunoSEQ multiplex PCR; TCRdb's copy has only in-frame clones and leaves some out. The D gene and trimming were derived from the DNA, and the V and J assignments and clone size from that table. The sample contains about 190,000 clones, around 88% of which appear only once. The sequenced sample consisted of peripheral blood. The sequence was collected from a woman between 25 and 40 years old with acute or convalescent COVID-19.

The CDR3 here is CASSFGNSPLHF. The CDR3 DNA is TGTGCCAGCAGCTTCGGGAATTCACCCCTCCACTTT. V usage is TRBV11-3 and J usage is TRBJ1-6; D ambiguous. This CDR3 has 12 residues. V shed 3 bases and J shed 7 bases, with 4 bases lying between them. Per germline, CDR1 SGHNT and CDR2 YENEEA.